This TCR beta chain stems from a study of OX40 agonist ivuxolimab in advanced cancers. Study observations and caveats: Low normalized T-cell clonal expansion also characterized some of the nonresponders.

Sequencing used immunoSEQ multiplex PCR; TCRdb keeps in-frame clones, though not all of them. Of 45,000 to 55,000 clones in the sample, approximately 83% were seen once. This CDR3 contains 14 residues. Germline CDR1 is SGHRS and CDR2 is YFSETQ. The junction had 6 bases not matched to a gene; V was cut back by 4 bases and J by 8 bases. Remarks on this clone: No antigen is known for it.

The source of this sequence is an adult with an advanced solid tumor such as melanoma, head and neck, liver or kidney cancer. V gene TRBV5-1 combines with J gene TRBJ1-4, with TRBD1 matching 9 bases. Here the sequenced sample was CD4+ or CD8+ T cells sorted from blood, taken in a trial of the OX40 agonist ivuxolimab. This CDR3 is CASSPGQGYEKLFF. CDR3 DNA: TGCGCCAGCAGCCCGGGACAGGGTTACGAAAAACTGTTTTTT.